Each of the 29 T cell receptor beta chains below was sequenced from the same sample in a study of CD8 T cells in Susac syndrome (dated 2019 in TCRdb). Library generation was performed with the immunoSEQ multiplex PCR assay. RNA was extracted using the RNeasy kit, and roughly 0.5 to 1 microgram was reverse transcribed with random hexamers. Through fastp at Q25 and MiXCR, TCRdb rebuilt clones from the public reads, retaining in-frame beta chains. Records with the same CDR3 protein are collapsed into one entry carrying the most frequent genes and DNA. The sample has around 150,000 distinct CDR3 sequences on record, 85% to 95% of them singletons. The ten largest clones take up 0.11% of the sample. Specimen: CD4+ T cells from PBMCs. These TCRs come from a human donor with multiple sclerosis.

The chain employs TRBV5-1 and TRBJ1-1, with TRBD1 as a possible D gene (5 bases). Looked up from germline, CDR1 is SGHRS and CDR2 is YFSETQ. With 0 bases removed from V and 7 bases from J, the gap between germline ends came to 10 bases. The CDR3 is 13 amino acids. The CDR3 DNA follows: TGCGCCAGCAGCTTGGTGCAGGGCCATGAAGCTTTCTTT. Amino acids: CASSLVQGHEAFF.

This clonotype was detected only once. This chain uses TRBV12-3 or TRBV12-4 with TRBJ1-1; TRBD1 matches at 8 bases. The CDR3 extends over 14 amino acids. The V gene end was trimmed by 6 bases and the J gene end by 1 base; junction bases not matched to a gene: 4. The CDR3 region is CASRGDRKNTEAFF. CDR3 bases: TGTGCCAGCAGGGGGGACAGGAAGAACACTGAAGCTTTCTTT.

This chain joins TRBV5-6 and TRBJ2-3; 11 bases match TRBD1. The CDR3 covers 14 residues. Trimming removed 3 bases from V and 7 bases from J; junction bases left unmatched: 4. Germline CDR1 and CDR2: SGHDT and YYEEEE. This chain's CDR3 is CASSWGQGVNTQYF. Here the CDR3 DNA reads TGTGCCAGCAGCTGGGGACAGGGGGTAAATACGCAGTATTTT. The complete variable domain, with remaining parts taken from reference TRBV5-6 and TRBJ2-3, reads DAGVTQSPTHLIKTRGQQVTLRCSPKSGHDTVSWYQQALGQGPQFIFQYYEEEERQRGNFPDRFSGHQFPNYSSELNVNALLLGDSALYLCASSWGQGVNTQYFGPGTRLTVL.

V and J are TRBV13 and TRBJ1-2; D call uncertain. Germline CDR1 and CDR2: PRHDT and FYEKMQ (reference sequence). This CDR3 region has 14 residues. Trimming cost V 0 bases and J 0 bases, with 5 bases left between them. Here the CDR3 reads CASSLGAANYGYTF. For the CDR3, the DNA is TGTGCCAGCAGCTTAGGGGCGGCTAACTATGGCTACACCTTC.

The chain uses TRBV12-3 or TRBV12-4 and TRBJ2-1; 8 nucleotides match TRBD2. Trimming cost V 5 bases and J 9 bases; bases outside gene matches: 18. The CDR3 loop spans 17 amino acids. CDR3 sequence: CASSLDQAGVDDREQFF. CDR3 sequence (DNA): TGTGCCAGCAGTCTCGACCAAGCGGGAGTGGATGATCGTGAGCAGTTCTTC.

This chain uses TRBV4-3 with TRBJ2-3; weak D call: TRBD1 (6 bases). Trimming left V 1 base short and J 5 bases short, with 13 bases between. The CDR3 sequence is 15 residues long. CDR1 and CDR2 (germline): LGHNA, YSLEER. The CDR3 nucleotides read TGCGCCAGCAGCCAAGGACCAGGGGAAGGAGATACGCAGTATTTT. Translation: CASSQGPGEGDTQYF.

The CDR3 DNA sequence: TGTGCCACCAGTGATTTCCCCGTTGGCGAGCAGTTCTTC. This sequence encodes CATSDFPVGEQFF. This chain joins TRBV24-1 and TRBJ2-1; D remains ambiguous. CDR1 and CDR2 from the germline V gene are KGHDR and SFDVKD. The CDR3 is 13 amino acids. Deletions cut 1 base from V and 10 bases from J, with 10 bases between.

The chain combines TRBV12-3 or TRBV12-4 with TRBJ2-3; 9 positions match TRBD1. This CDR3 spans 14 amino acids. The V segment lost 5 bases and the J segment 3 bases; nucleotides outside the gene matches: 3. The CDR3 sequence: CASSPGTGTDTQYF. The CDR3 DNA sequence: TGTGCCAGCAGTCCCGGGACAGGGACAGATACGCAGTATTTT.

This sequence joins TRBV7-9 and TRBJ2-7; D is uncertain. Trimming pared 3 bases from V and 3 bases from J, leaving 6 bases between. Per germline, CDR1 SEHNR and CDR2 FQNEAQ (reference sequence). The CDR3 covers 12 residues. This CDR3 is CASSFSIYEQYF. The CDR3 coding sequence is TGTGCCAGCAGCTTTTCTATCTACGAGCAGTACTTC. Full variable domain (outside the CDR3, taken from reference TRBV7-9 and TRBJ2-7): DTGVSQNPRHKITKRGQNVTFRCDPISEHNRLYWYRQTLGQGPEFLTYFQNEAQLEKSRLLSDRFSAERPKGSFSTLEIQRTEQGDSAMYLCASSFSIYEQYFGPGTRLTVT.

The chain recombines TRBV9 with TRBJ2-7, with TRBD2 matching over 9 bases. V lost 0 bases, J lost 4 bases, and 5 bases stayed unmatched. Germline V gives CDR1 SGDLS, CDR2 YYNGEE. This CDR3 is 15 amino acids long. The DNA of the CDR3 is TGTGCCAGCAGCGTAGGTCCAGCGGGGGGTTACGAGCAGTACTTC. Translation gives CASSVGPAGGYEQYF. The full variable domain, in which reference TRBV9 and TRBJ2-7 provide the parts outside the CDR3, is DSGVTQTPKHLITATGQRVTLRCSPRSGDLSVYWYQQSLDQGLQFLIQYYNGEERAKGNILERFSAQQFPDLHSELNLSSLELGDSALYFCASSVGPAGGYEQYFGPGTRLTVT.

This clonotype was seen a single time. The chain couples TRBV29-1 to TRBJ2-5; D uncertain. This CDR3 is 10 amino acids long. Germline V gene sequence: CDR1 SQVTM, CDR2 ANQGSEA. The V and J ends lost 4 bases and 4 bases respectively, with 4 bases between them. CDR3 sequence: CSVAVETQYF. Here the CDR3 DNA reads TGCAGCGTTGCTGTAGAGACCCAGTACTTC.

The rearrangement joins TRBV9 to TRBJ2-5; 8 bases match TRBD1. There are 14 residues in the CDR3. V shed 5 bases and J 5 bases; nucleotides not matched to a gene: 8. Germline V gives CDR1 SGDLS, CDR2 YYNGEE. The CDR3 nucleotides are TGTGCCAGCAGTCCGGTCTCAGGGGGCGAGACCCAGTACTTC. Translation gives CASSPVSGGETQYF.

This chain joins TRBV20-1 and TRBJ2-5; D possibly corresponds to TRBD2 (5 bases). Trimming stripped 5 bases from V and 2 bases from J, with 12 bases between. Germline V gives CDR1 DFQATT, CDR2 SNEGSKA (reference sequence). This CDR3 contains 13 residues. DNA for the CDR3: TGCAGTGCTCCGCGGGTCCTTCAAGAGACCCAGTACTTC. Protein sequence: CSAPRVLQETQYF.

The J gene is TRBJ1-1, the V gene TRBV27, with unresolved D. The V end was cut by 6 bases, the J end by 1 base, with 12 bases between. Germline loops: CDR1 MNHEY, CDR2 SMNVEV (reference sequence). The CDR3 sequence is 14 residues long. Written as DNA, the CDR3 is TGTGCCAGCAGGGGATGGGTAAAGAACACTGAAGCTTTCTTT. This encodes CASRGWVKNTEAFF.

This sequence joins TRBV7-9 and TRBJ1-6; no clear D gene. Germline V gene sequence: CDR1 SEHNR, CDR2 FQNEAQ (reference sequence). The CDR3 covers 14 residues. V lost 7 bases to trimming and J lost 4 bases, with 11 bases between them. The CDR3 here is CASTPGGYNSPLHF. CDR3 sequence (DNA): TGTGCCAGCACCCCCGGAGGGTATAATTCACCCCTCCACTTT.

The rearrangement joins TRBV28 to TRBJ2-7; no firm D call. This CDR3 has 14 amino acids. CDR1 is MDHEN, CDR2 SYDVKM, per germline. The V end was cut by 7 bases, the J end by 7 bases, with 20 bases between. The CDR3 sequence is CASTFSTPGAEQYF. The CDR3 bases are TGTGCCAGCACTTTTTCGACCCCGGGCGCGGAGCAGTACTTC.

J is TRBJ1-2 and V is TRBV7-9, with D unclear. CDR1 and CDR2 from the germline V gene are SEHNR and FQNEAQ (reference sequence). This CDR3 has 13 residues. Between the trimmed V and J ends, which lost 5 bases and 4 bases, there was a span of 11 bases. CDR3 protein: CASSRDGSYGYTF. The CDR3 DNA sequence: TGTGCCAGCAGCCGTGACGGATCCTATGGCTACACCTTC.

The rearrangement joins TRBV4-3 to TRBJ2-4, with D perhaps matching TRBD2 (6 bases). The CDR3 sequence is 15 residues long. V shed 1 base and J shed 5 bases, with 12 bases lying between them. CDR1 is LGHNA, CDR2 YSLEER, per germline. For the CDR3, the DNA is TGCGCCAGCAGCCAAGTCTCGGGGGTCCAAAACATTCAGTACTTC. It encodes CASSQVSGVQNIQYF.

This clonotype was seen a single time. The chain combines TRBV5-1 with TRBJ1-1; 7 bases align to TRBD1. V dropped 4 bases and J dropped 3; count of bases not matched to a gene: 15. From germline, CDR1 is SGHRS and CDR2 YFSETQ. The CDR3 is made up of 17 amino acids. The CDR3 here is CASSQPSILQGDTEAFF. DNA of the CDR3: TGCGCCAGCAGCCAGCCTTCTATTCTTCAGGGGGACACTGAAGCTTTCTTT.

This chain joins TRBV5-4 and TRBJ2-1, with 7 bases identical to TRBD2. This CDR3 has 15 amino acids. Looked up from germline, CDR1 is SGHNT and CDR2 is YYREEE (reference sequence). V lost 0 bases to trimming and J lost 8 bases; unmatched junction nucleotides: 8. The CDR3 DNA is TGTGCCAGCAGCTTGGAACTAGCGAGAGGCGATGAGCAGTTCTTC. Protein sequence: CASSLELARGDEQFF.

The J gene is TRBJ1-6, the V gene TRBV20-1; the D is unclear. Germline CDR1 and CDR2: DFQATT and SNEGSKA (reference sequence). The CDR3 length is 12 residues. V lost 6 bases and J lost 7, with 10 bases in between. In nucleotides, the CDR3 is TGCAGTGCAAAGACGCCCAATTCACCCCTCCACTTT. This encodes CSAKTPNSPLHF.

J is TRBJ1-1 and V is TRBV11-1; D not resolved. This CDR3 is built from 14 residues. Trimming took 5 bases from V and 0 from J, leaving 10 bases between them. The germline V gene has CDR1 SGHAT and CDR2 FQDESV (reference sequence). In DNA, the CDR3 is TGTGCCAGCAGCCGCCGTATCATGAACACTGAAGCTTTCTTT. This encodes CASSRRIMNTEAFF.

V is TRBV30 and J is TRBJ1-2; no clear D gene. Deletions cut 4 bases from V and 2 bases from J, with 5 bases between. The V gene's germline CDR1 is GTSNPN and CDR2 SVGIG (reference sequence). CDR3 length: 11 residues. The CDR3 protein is CAWTANYGYTF. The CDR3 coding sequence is TGTGCCTGGACGGCGAACTATGGCTACACCTTC.

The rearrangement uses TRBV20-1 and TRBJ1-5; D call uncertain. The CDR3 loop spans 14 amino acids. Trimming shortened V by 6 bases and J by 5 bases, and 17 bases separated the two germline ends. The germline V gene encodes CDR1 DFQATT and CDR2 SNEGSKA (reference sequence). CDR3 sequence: CSAGTEGPHQPQHF. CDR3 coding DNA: TGCAGTGCCGGCACCGAGGGCCCCCATCAGCCCCAGCATTTT.

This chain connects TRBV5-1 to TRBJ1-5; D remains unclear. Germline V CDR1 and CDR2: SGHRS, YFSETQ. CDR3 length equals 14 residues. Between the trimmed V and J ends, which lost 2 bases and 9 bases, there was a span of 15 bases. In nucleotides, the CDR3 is TGCGCCAGCAGCTTTACAGAGGGCACTTGGCCCCAGCATTTT. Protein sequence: CASSFTEGTWPQHF. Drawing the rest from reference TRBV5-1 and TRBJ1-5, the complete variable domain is KAGVTQTPRYLIKTRGQQVTLSCSPISGHRSVSWYQQTPGQGLQFLFEYFSETQRNKGNFPGRFSGRQFSNSRSEMNVSTLELGDSALYLCASSFTEGTWPQHFGDGTRLSIL.

The CDR3 nucleotides are TGTGCCAGCAGCCAGAGGGGGGCTTTGTACACTGAAGCTTTCTTT. Translating gives CASSQRGALYTEAFF. The genes are TRBV3-1 and TRBJ1-1; a weak D match, TRBD1 (6 bases). CDR1 LGHDT and CDR2 YNNKEL come from the germline V gene (reference sequence). Trimming removed 3 bases from V and 3 bases from J, with 14 bases in between. The CDR3 is 15 amino acids.

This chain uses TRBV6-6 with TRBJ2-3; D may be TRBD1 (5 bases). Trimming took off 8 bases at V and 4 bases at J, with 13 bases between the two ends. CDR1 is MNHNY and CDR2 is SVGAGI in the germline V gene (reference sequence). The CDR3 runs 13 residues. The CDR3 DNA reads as TGTGCCAGCTCCAGGGATGGGGCAGATACGCAGTATTTT. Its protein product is CASSRDGADTQYF.

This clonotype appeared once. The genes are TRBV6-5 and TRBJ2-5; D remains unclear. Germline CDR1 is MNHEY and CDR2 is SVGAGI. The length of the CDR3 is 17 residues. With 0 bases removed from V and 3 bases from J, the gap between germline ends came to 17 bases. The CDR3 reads CASSYSMFPVLEETQYF. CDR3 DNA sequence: TGTGCCAGCAGTTACTCGATGTTTCCCGTTTTAGAAGAGACCCAGTACTTC.

The DNA for the CDR3 is TGTGCCAGCAGTGAGCCCCAAGGGTGGAGACTTTTACAGTTCTTC. This encodes CASSEPQGWRLLQFF. The chain carries TRBV27 and TRBJ2-1, with D unresolved. The CDR3 totals 15 residues. Germline V lookup: CDR1 MNHEY, CDR2 SMNVEV (reference sequence). V was trimmed by 5 bases and J by 13 bases, leaving 24 bases between them.